This T cell receptor beta chain was found in a study of cytotoxic CD8 clonotypes in ibrutinib-treated CLL. Across the study: Overall, 25 or so responses were partial and 2 complete; following median about 70 months, about 15 patients stayed remitted and 12 progressed. Productive templates per sample averaged roughly 270,000; productive rearrangements, roughly 100,000.

Comment on this clone: Antigen specificity is unknown.

CDR3 length: 17 amino acids. Trimming removed 6 bases from V and 5 bases from J; junction bases left unmatched: 13. Germline V gene data show CDR1 as MDHEN and CDR2 as SYDVKM. Sequencing was designed to attain a depth spanning 1 in 200,000 to 1 in 1 million T cells. The data were produced by immunoSEQ multiplex PCR, yet TCRdb's version contains in-frame clones alone and is incomplete. The profile covers about 76,000 clones, with roughly 80% appearing a single time and roughly 35% taken by the ten largest. Whole-study results and caveats: Baseline levels were approached again at progression, after clonality had risen at ibrutinib response.

This TCR derives from a human donor with chronic lymphocytic leukemia. The chain employs TRBV28 and TRBJ2-7; TRBD2 agrees at 13 bases. The source was PBMCs, collected after 24 months of ibrutinib treatment. DNA for the CDR3: TGTGCCAGCAGACCACTAGCGGGAGGGCCTATCACCGACGAGCAGTACTTC. It specifies CASRPLAGGPITDEQYF.